These 5 T cell receptor beta chains share one sample of origin, sequenced in a study of regulatory T cells in long-lasting Graves disease (dated by TCRdb to the early 2020s). In the paper's terms, the time point label means: newly diagnosed GD, antithyroid drugs for less than 3 months. For both TCR sequencing and RNA sequencing, RNA was extracted from PBMCs in TRIzol. Library generation was performed with multiplex PCR. For sequencing, an Illumina HiSeq 4000 was employed. CDR3 regions were amplified by Arm-PCR with iRepertoire HTBI primers to construct TCR beta libraries. TCRdb trimmed public reads at Q25 via fastp, called clones via MiXCR and kept in-frame beta chains. A single entry per CDR3 protein holds the most common genes and DNA from its merged rows. Recorded for this sample are 400,000 to 500,000 distinct CDR3 sequences; about 15% of them occurred a single time. About 8% of the sample belongs to the ten largest clones.

This sample was shared with a second study, whose subject was T cells in Graves' hyperthyroidism and ophthalmopathy.

The starting material was peripheral blood mononuclear cells (PBMCs), obtained at new diagnosis, from a patient treated with antithyroid drugs. All receptors derive from a woman in her thirties or forties with Graves disease. Donor details come from another sample of the same person, matched by shared clones.

This clonotype was detected ten times or more. The chain joins TRBV11-3 to TRBJ2-1; 8 positions agree with TRBD2. The CDR3 is made up of 17 amino acids. Trimming removed 1 base from V and 9 bases from J; junction bases left unmatched: 14. CDR1 SGHNT and CDR2 YENEEA come from the germline V gene. Here the CDR3 reads CASSLVASGYRAGEQFF. The CDR3 DNA is TGTGCCAGCAGCTTAGTGGCTAGCGGGTATCGGGCGGGTGAGCAGTTCTTC. Variable domain in full (rest from reference TRBV11-3 and TRBJ2-1): EAGVVQSPRYKIIEKKQPVAFWCNPISGHNTLYWYLQNLGQGPELLIRYENEEAVDDSQLPKDRFSAERLKGVDSTLKIQPAELGDSAVYLCASSLVASGYRAGEQFFGPGTRLTVL.

The V and J genes are TRBV6-1 and TRBJ2-7; 8 bases align to TRBD1. V dropped 5 bases and J dropped 2; count of bases not matched to a gene: 8. Germline values: CDR1 MNHNS, CDR2 SASEGT. The CDR3 has 15 residues. In DNA form, the CDR3 reads TGTGCCAGCAGTCAAGGGACAGGCCATGCCTACGAGCAGTACTTC. Translating it yields CASSQGTGHAYEQYF.

This clonotype was seen ten or more times. The chain links TRBV11-2 to TRBJ2-7; 10 positions match TRBD2. Germline trimming cut 1 base from V and 4 bases from J; bases unmatched to any gene: 7. The germline V gene has CDR1 SGHAT and CDR2 FQNNGV. There are 16 residues in the CDR3. CDR3 in amino acids: CASSLAPLAGVYEQYF. In DNA, the CDR3 is TGTGCCAGCAGCTTAGCCCCCCTAGCGGGAGTATACGAGCAGTACTTC.

The chain employs TRBV13 and TRBJ1-2; D not resolved. Germline CDR1 reads PRHDT; CDR2 reads FYEKMQ (reference sequence). The ends were cut back, 8 bases at V and 7 bases at J, with 11 bases in the middle. The CDR3 length is 11 residues. CDR3 sequence: CASRGGIGYTF. DNA of the CDR3: TGTGCCAGCCGCGGAGGGATTGGCTACACCTTC.

At least ten counts were recorded for this clonotype. The chain uses TRBV27 and TRBJ2-2; 11 bases fit TRBD2. The CDR3 extends over 18 amino acids. Germline CDR1 is MNHEY and CDR2 is SMNVEV (reference sequence). V dropped 5 bases and J dropped 0; count of bases not matched to a gene: 8. The CDR3, as DNA: TGTGCCAGCAGTACCCCCCTAGCGGGAGGACCGAACACCGGGGAGCTGTTTTTT. Amino acids: CASSTPLAGGPNTGELFF.